Presented here are 29 T cell receptor beta chains from one specimen sequenced in a study of CD8 T cells in Susac syndrome. With random hexamers, roughly 0.45 to 1 ug RNA was reverse transcribed. Using its own MiXCR run on the immunoSEQ multiplex PCR reads, TCRdb lists one record per CDR3 protein. There are hundreds of thousands of distinct CDR3 sequences in the sample; over 90% occur only once, and about 0.14% lies in the top ten. The sequenced sample was CD4+ T cells from PBMCs. The receptors derive from a human donor with Susac syndrome.

This sequence joins TRBV30 and TRBJ2-5; 7 bases line up with TRBD1. V gave up 5 bases and J gave up 1 base; unmatched junction bases: 7. Per germline, CDR1 GTSNPN and CDR2 SVGIG (reference sequence). This CDR3 comprises 14 residues. For the CDR3, the DNA is TGTGCCTGGGGTCCCCGGGACAGCCAAGAGACCCAGTACTTC. This gives the protein CAWGPRDSQETQYF.

This sequence joins TRBV12-3 or TRBV12-4 and TRBJ1-5; the D is unclear. The CDR3 extends over 15 amino acids. V was clipped by 3 bases and J by 0 bases, with 9 bases between them. The CDR3 reads CASSFGRSSNQPQHF. CDR3 sequence (DNA): TGTGCCAGCAGTTTTGGCCGGAGTAGCAATCAGCCCCAGCATTTT.

V is TRBV6-5 and J is TRBJ1-2, with 8 bases lining up with TRBD1. Losses at the gene ends were 7 bases for V and 2 bases for J; bases not matched to a gene: 6. Germline V gene sequence: CDR1 MNHEY, CDR2 SVGAGI. The CDR3 contains 14 residues. The CDR3 protein is CASNRGGRNYGYTF. The CDR3 DNA reads as TGTGCCAGCAACAGGGGGGGAAGGAACTATGGCTACACCTTC.

V and J are TRBV7-6 and TRBJ1-1; TRBD1 agrees at 7 bases. J lost 8 bases, V lost 3 bases, and 0 bases had no gene match. There are 11 residues in the CDR3. Germline V gives CDR1 SGHVS, CDR2 FNYEAQ. This CDR3 is CASSLDREAFF. The CDR3 bases are TGTGCCAGCAGCTTGGACAGGGAAGCTTTCTTT. Full variable domain (outside the CDR3, taken from reference TRBV7-6 and TRBJ1-1): GAGVSQSPRYKVTKRGQDVALRCDPISGHVSLYWYRQALGQGPEFLTYFNYEAQQDKSGLPNDRFSAERPEGSISTLTIQRTEQRDSAMYRCASSLDREAFFGQGTRLTVV.

V and J are TRBV30 and TRBJ2-1, with TRBD2 matching 13 bases. This CDR3 region has 20 residues. V gave up 2 bases and J gave up 0 bases; unmatched junction bases: 13. The V gene's germline CDR1 is GTSNPN and CDR2 SVGIG (reference sequence). The CDR3 nucleotides are TGTGCCTGGAGTCCCTACTTGACTAGCGGGGGGTTTGGCTCCTACAATGAGCAGTTCTTC. Translation: CAWSPYLTSGGFGSYNEQFF.

CDR3 DNA: TGTGCCAGCAGCCCGCGGGGTGATCGCACAGATACGCAGTATTTT. This translates into CASSPRGDRTDTQYF. This rearrangement joins TRBV11-3 to TRBJ2-3, with D tentatively TRBD2 (6 bases). Trimming removed 5 bases from V and 1 base from J, with 13 bases in between. The germline gives CDR1 SGHNT, CDR2 YENEEA. The CDR3 is made up of 15 amino acids. The variable domain in full, with the rest retrieved from reference TRBV11-3 and TRBJ2-3, is EAGVVQSPRYKIIEKKQPVAFWCNPISGHNTLYWYLQNLGQGPELLIRYENEEAVDDSQLPKDRFSAERLKGVDSTLKIQPAELGDSAVYLCASSPRGDRTDTQYFGPGTRLTVL.

The chain employs TRBV20-1 and TRBJ1-2, with a possible D match to TRBD1 (5 bases). The CDR3 runs to 13 residues. V was trimmed by 3 bases and J by 6 bases, leaving 14 bases between them. Germline V gives CDR1 DFQATT, CDR2 SNEGSKA (reference sequence). CDR3 sequence reads: CSASGPGLHGYTF. CDR3 nucleotide sequence: TGCAGTGCTAGTGGACCGGGGCTACATGGCTACACCTTC.

Here the CDR3 DNA reads TGTGCCAGCAGCTCCCAGAGTAGTTACGAGCAGTACTTC. It is translated as CASSSQSSYEQYF. This sequence joins TRBV5-6 and TRBJ2-7; no reliable D call. There are 13 residues in the CDR3. Germline V CDR1 and CDR2: SGHDT, YYEEEE. Deletions cut 3 bases from V and 4 bases from J, with 11 bases between.

This chain links TRBV20-1 with TRBJ1-2; TRBD1 is a possible D gene (5 bases). This CDR3 is built from 15 residues. With 1 base removed from V and 10 bases from J, the gap between germline ends came to 22 bases. CDR1 DFQATT and CDR2 SNEGSKA come from the germline V gene (reference sequence). In nucleotides, the CDR3 is TGCAGTGCTAGAGTGGGGCTCCCGGACAAAACATACTACACCTTC. Its protein product is CSARVGLPDKTYYTF.

This chain links TRBV6-5 with TRBJ1-2; 7 bases are a match to TRBD1. Germline V gene sequence: CDR1 MNHEY, CDR2 SVGAGI. The ends lost 5 bases at V and 6 bases at J; junction bases unmatched: 12. CDR3 size: 15 residues. CDR3 amino acids: CASSPRQGPADGYTF. Here the CDR3 DNA reads TGTGCCAGCAGTCCTCGACAGGGTCCGGCGGATGGCTACACCTTC.

The rearrangement joins TRBV7-2 to TRBJ2-1; D gene unclear. The ends were cut back, 5 bases at V and 10 bases at J, with 12 bases in the middle. The CDR3 sequence is 12 residues long. Germline V gene sequence: CDR1 SGHTA, CDR2 FQGNSA. CDR3 sequence reads: CASSPVSEEQFF. Here the CDR3 DNA reads TGTGCCAGCAGCCCTGTCTCGGAGGAGCAGTTCTTC.

The rearrangement joins TRBV28 to TRBJ1-5, with a weak D call TRBD1 (5 bases). Trimming removed 3 bases from V and 4 bases from J, with 16 bases in between. Germline V gene sequence: CDR1 MDHEN, CDR2 SYDVKM. The CDR3 is 16 amino acids. The CDR3 protein is CASSFSPGIGNQPQHF. CDR3 nucleotides: TGTGCCAGCAGTTTTTCTCCAGGGATTGGGAATCAGCCCCAGCATTTT.

The gene calls are TRBV12-5 and TRBJ2-1, with 10 positions matching TRBD2. CDR3 length equals 15 residues. With 1 base clipped from V and 4 bases from J, the junction kept 1 base outside the gene matches. Looked up from germline, CDR1 is LGHNT and CDR2 is FRNRAP. The DNA of the CDR3 is TGTGCTAGTGGTTTGGAACTAGCGGGGTACAATGAGCAGTTCTTC. Translating it yields CASGLELAGYNEQFF.

The chain combines TRBV3-1 with TRBJ2-2; tentative D call: TRBD2 (5 bases). CDR1 and CDR2 from the germline V gene are LGHDT and YNNKEL (reference sequence). This CDR3 spans 14 amino acids. With 3 bases removed from V and 0 bases from J, the gap between germline ends came to 5 bases. CDR3 loop: CASSQDSNTGELFF. CDR3 bases: TGTGCCAGCAGCCAGGACTCGAACACCGGGGAGCTGTTTTTT.

Turning to this clonotype: A read error may account for a junction end that differs from germline. The chain joins TRBV5-1 to TRBJ2-1; D may be TRBD1 (5 bases). CDR1 SGHRS and CDR2 YFSETQ come from the germline V gene. There are 13 residues in the CDR3. The CDR3 DNA sequence: TGTGCCAGCAGTTCAGACAGTTACAATGAGCAGTTCTTC. Amino acid sequence: CASSSDSYNEQFF.

This rearrangement joins TRBV24-1 to TRBJ2-5, with D possibly being TRBD1 (5 bases). The V gene lost 4 bases and the J gene lost 1 base, with 9 bases spanning the gap. The germline V gene has CDR1 KGHDR and CDR2 SFDVKD. The CDR3 is 14 residues long. The CDR3 loop reads CATSEPGPQETQYF. CDR3 bases: TGTGCCACCAGTGAACCAGGGCCCCAAGAGACCCAGTACTTC.

The chain links TRBV12-3 or TRBV12-4 to TRBJ1-1, with 7 bases matching TRBD1. The CDR3 extends over 15 amino acids. Trimming cost V 7 bases and J 4 bases; bases outside gene matches: 12. CDR3 sequence: CASTSRKGAGTEAFF. CDR3 DNA: TGTGCCAGCACTTCGCGCAAGGGGGCCGGCACTGAAGCTTTCTTT.

The J gene is TRBJ2-2, the V gene TRBV6-5, with TRBD1 identical over 8 bases. Germline CDR1 reads MNHEY; CDR2 reads SVGAGI. The CDR3 runs 14 residues. After removal of 7 bases from V and 7 bases from J, the junction contained 8 bases not matched to a gene. The CDR3 sequence: CASIVRQGFGELFF. CDR3 bases: TGTGCCAGCATCGTACGACAGGGGTTCGGGGAGCTGTTTTTT.

The gene calls are TRBV14 and TRBJ1-1, with D perhaps matching TRBD1 (6 bases). The CDR3 has 15 residues. V was clipped by 4 bases and J by 0 bases, with 12 bases between them. Germline V gene data show CDR1 as SGHDN and CDR2 as FVKESK. Here the CDR3 DNA reads TGTGCCAGCAGCCTCTCGACAGGCATGAACACTGAAGCTTTCTTT. It codes for CASSLSTGMNTEAFF. Drawing the rest from reference TRBV14 and TRBJ1-1, the complete variable domain is EAGVTQFPSHSVIEKGQTVTLRCDPISGHDNLYWYRRVMGKEIKFLLHFVKESKQDESGMPNNRFLAERTGGTYSTLKVQPAELEDSGVYFCASSLSTGMNTEAFFGQGTRLTVV.

This clonotype was picked up a small number of times. The V gene is TRBV27, the J gene TRBJ2-7; 11 positions agree with TRBD2. Germline CDR1 is MNHEY and CDR2 is SMNVEV (reference sequence). The CDR3 extends over 13 amino acids. J gave up 2 bases and V 6 bases, and 0 bases lay outside the gene matches. CDR3 sequence (DNA): TGTGCCAGCAGGACTAGCGGGGCCTACGAGCAGTACTTC. This translates into CASRTSGAYEQYF.

This clonotype appeared once. The chain uses TRBV6-6 and TRBJ2-7; D unresolved. The CDR3 totals 14 residues. The V gene's germline CDR1 is MNHNY and CDR2 SVGAGI (reference sequence). Trimming pared 3 bases from V and 1 base from J, leaving 10 bases between. The CDR3 sequence is CASSYEPASYEQYF. DNA of the CDR3: TGTGCCAGCAGTTATGAACCGGCGTCCTACGAGCAGTACTTC.

This clonotype was recorded a few times. V and J are TRBV30 and TRBJ1-5, with D unresolved. Germline V gene data show CDR1 as GTSNPN and CDR2 as SVGIG (reference sequence). The CDR3 is 14 amino acids. V lost 3 bases and J 2 bases, leaving 11 bases between the germline ends. The CDR3 DNA follows: TGTGCCTGGAGCCCCCCGGACGGCAATCAGCCCCAGCATTTT. This codes for CAWSPPDGNQPQHF.

The genes are TRBV9 and TRBJ2-3; the D gene could be TRBD1 or TRBD2 (5 bases each). There are 13 residues in the CDR3. With 3 bases removed from V and 11 bases from J, the gap between germline ends came to 16 bases. Germline V gives CDR1 SGDLS, CDR2 YYNGEE. For the CDR3, the DNA is TGTGCCAGCAGCGGGGGGACGGACGTAAAGCAGTATTTT. Amino acid sequence: CASSGGTDVKQYF.

This chain joins TRBV3-1 and TRBJ1-5; a weak D match, TRBD1 (5 bases). Per the germline V gene, CDR1 is LGHDT and CDR2 is YNNKEL (reference sequence). V was clipped by 4 bases and J by 1 base, with 8 bases between them. This CDR3 is built from 14 residues. The CDR3 DNA reads as TGTGCCAGCAGCCCGGACATAAGCAATCAGCCCCAGCATTTT. Translation gives CASSPDISNQPQHF.

The genes are TRBV6-5 and TRBJ1-2; TRBD1 is a possible D gene (5 bases). V was clipped by 0 bases and J by 5 bases, with 10 bases between them. CDR3 length: 14 residues. The germline CDR1 and CDR2 sequences are MNHEY and SVGAGI. CDR3 residues: CASSYSGDGYGYTF. The DNA for the CDR3 is TGTGCCAGCAGTTACTCAGGGGACGGTTATGGCTACACCTTC.

The chain combines TRBV3-1 with TRBJ2-1; D could derive from TRBD1 or TRBD2 (5 bases each). Trimming shortened V by 5 bases and J by 4 bases, and 12 bases separated the two germline ends. The CDR3 runs 14 residues. Germline-derived CDR1 and CDR2 are LGHDT and YNNKEL (reference sequence). The CDR3 region is CASSISGRYNEQFF. Here the CDR3 DNA reads TGTGCCAGCAGCATATCGGGACGATACAATGAGCAGTTCTTC.

The rearrangement links TRBV30 to TRBJ1-2; D is undetermined. CDR3 length equals 12 residues. V gave up 4 bases and J gave up 1 base, with 7 bases separating them. Germline V gene data show CDR1 as GTSNPN and CDR2 as SVGIG (reference sequence). The CDR3 bases are TGTGCCTGGAAGGCCAGTAACTATGGCTACACCTTC. The encoded protein is CAWKASNYGYTF.

The chain employs TRBV4-3 and TRBJ1-2; TRBD1 might be the D (5 bases). The ends were cut back, 0 bases at V and 4 bases at J, with 15 bases in the middle. This CDR3 has 16 amino acids. Germline V gives CDR1 LGHNA, CDR2 YSLEER. CDR3 in amino acids: CASSQDLGDSLYGYTF. For the CDR3, the DNA is TGCGCCAGCAGCCAAGATCTGGGAGACAGCCTCTATGGCTACACCTTC.

This clonotype was detected once. V is TRBV6-2 or TRBV6-3 and J is TRBJ1-1; possibly TRBD1 for D (6 bases). Germline V gene data show CDR1 as MNHEY and CDR2 as SVGEGT. Trimming took off 4 bases at V and 11 bases at J, with 23 bases between the two ends. The CDR3 has 15 residues. The CDR3 sequence is CASSSPRGRYAVAFF. CDR3 coding DNA: TGTGCCAGCAGTTCACCCCGGGGGCGGTATGCAGTCGCTTTCTTT.